This TCR beta chain was sequenced for a study of patients and donors after allogeneic stem cell transplantation. MiXCR, applied by TCRdb to the RT-PCR reads, yields one record per CDR3 protein. The table has hundreds of thousands of distinct CDR3 sequences, roughly 17% seen once. Germline lookup yields CDR1 SGHVS and CDR2 FQNEAQ. The CDR3 is 14 amino acids. V was clipped by 5 bases and J by 7 bases, with 18 bases between them. This clonotype was counted ten times or more. The clonotype originates from a human donor who was either an allogeneic HSCT recipient or a stem cell or donor lymphocyte infusion donor (not recorded which). It is not recorded whose cells these are; they may come from a transplant donor. The sequenced sample was blood, either unsorted or a sorted T cell fraction (not recorded which). The rearrangement uses TRBV7-8 and TRBJ2-7, with a tentative D call TRBD2 (6 bases). CDR3 sequence (DNA): TGTGCCAGCAGCAGAAGAAGGGGACTCGGGGAGCAGTACTTC. Translating gives CASSRRRGLGEQYF.